These 22 T cell receptor beta chains were sequenced from one sample in a study of OX40 agonist ivuxolimab in advanced cancers. Sequencing used immunoSEQ multiplex PCR; TCRdb keeps in-frame clones, though not all of them. The table has about 83,000 clones, about four fifths seen once; the top ten hold less than 9.5%. The sequencing used CD4+ or CD8+ T cells sorted from blood, collected in a trial of the OX40 agonist ivuxolimab. Receptors originate from an adult with an advanced solid tumor such as melanoma, head and neck, liver or kidney cancer.

The chain uses TRBV7-9 and TRBJ1-5, with TRBD1 identical over 10 bases. The CDR3 extends over 14 amino acids. Germline loops: CDR1 SEHNR, CDR2 FQNEAQ (reference sequence). J lost 11 bases, V lost 1 base, and 5 bases had no gene match. The CDR3 sequence is CASSLEEGTGAQHF. DNA of the CDR3: TGTGCCAGCAGCTTAGAGGAGGGGACAGGGGCCCAGCATTTT.

This CDR3 is CASNSGGVLEQFF. In DNA form, the CDR3 reads TGTGCCAGCAACTCGGGTGGGGTATTAGAGCAGTTCTTC. The chain has TRBV11-2 and TRBJ2-1; unclear D gene. The CDR3 contains 13 residues. The germline CDR1 and CDR2 sequences are SGHAT and FQNNGV. Trimming removed 7 bases at V and 10 bases at J, with 17 bases between.

The DNA of the CDR3 is TGTGCCAGCAGCCTAAGGGGGAACAATCAGCCCCAGCATTTT. Its protein is CASSLRGNNQPQHF. V gene TRBV6-5 combines with J gene TRBJ1-5, with D possibly being TRBD1 (6 bases). The CDR3 runs 14 residues. Germline values: CDR1 MNHEY, CDR2 SVGAGI. Deletions cut 6 bases from V and 3 bases from J, with 12 bases between.

This chain joins TRBV18 and TRBJ1-4, with 8 bases identical to TRBD1. Germline V gives CDR1 KGHSH, CDR2 LQKENI. The CDR3 is made up of 14 amino acids. Germline trimming cut 6 bases from V and 6 bases from J; bases unmatched to any gene: 6. CDR3 in DNA: TGTGCCAGCTCGGAGGACAGGGAATATGAAAAACTGTTTTTT. Translation: CASSEDREYEKLFF.

This clone was observed a single time. The chain uses TRBV10-2 and TRBJ1-5; 10 nucleotides line up with TRBD1. The CDR3 sequence is 14 residues long. After removal of 6 bases from V and 4 bases from J, the junction contained 3 bases not matched to a gene. Germline-derived CDR1 and CDR2 are WSHSY and SAAADI. The CDR3 loop reads CASRRGQGNQPQHF. The CDR3 coding sequence is TGCGCCAGCAGACGGGGACAGGGGAATCAGCCCCAGCATTTT.

The chain carries TRBV11-2 and TRBJ1-3, with D possibly TRBD1 on 6 matching bases. With 2 bases removed from V and 2 bases from J, the gap between germline ends came to 10 bases. The CDR3 spans 15 residues. Germline V lookup: CDR1 SGHAT, CDR2 FQNNGV. Here the CDR3 reads CASSLISGAGNTIYF. The DNA of the CDR3 is TGTGCCAGCAGCTTAATCTCAGGGGCTGGAAACACCATATATTTT. The full variable domain, its missing parts supplied by reference TRBV11-2 and TRBJ1-3, is EAGVAQSPRYKIIEKRQSVAFWCNPISGHATLYWYQQILGQGPKLLIQFQNNGVVDDSQLPKDRFSAERLKGVDSTLKIQPAKLEDSAVYLCASSLISGAGNTIYFGEGSWLTVV.

The CDR3 spells CASSYAAGSNQPQHF. The DNA of the CDR3 is TGTGCCAGCAGTTACGCGGCAGGTAGCAATCAGCCCCAGCATTTT. The V and J genes are TRBV6-6 and TRBJ1-5; D not resolved. Per the germline V gene, CDR1 is MNHNY and CDR2 is SVGAGI (reference sequence). V dropped 2 bases and J dropped 0 bases, with 8 bases sitting between them. The CDR3 has 15 amino acids.

The CDR3 bases are TGTGCCAGCAGCTTAGCTACAGGGGGCCGGTCGGGTGAAAAACTGTTTTTT. This translates into CASSLATGGRSGEKLFF. This chain links TRBV7-9 with TRBJ1-4, with 9 bases aligning to TRBD1. Germline trimming cut 0 bases from V and 7 bases from J; bases unmatched to any gene: 9. This CDR3 region has 17 residues. Germline V CDR1 and CDR2: SEHNR, FQNEAQ (reference sequence). The full variable domain, completed using reference TRBV7-9 and TRBJ1-4, is DTGVSQNPRHKITKRGQNVTFRCDPISEHNRLYWYRQTLGQGPEFLTYFQNEAQLEKSRLLSDRFSAERPKGSFSTLEIQRTEQGDSAMYLCASSLATGGRSGEKLFFGSGTQLSVL.

The chain combines TRBV6-5 with TRBJ2-7; unclear D gene. CDR3 length: 11 residues. CDR1 and CDR2 (germline): MNHEY, SVGAGI. Between the trimmed V and J ends, which lost 10 bases and 4 bases, there was a span of 11 bases. The chain's CDR3 is CATRERYEQYF. CDR3 DNA sequence: TGTGCCACCCGCGAACGGTACGAGCAGTACTTC.

This chain joins TRBV13 and TRBJ2-5, with TRBD2 identical over 7 bases. The V segment lost 5 bases and the J segment 4 bases; nucleotides outside the gene matches: 10. Germline-derived CDR1 and CDR2 are PRHDT and FYEKMQ (reference sequence). CDR3 length: 15 amino acids. The CDR3: CASSRVKGRGETQYF. CDR3 sequence (DNA): TGTGCCAGCAGCCGAGTTAAGGGGAGGGGAGAGACCCAGTACTTC. The variable domain in full, with the rest retrieved from reference TRBV13 and TRBJ2-5, is AAGVIQSPRHLIKEKRETATLKCYPIPRHDTVYWYQQGPGQDPQFLISFYEKMQSDKGSIPDRFSAQQFSDYHSELNMSSLELGDSALYFCASSRVKGRGETQYFGPGTRLLVL.

V is TRBV30 and J is TRBJ2-1; 11 bases line up with TRBD2. This CDR3 is built from 15 residues. Unmatched junction bases numbered 7, after V lost 0 bases and J lost 9 bases. Germline V lookup: CDR1 GTSNPN, CDR2 SVGIG (reference sequence). Written as DNA, the CDR3 is TGTGCCTGGAGTGTAGGTGGACTAGCGGGCTCTGAGCAGTTCTTC. This codes for CAWSVGGLAGSEQFF.

This sequence joins TRBV14 and TRBJ2-7, with 11 bases identical to TRBD1. Germline CDR1 is SGHDN and CDR2 is FVKESK. CDR3 length: 15 residues. The trim removed 1 base at V and 2 bases at J, leaving 1 base unmatched. For the CDR3, the DNA is TGTGCCAGCAGCCAAGGGGACAGGGGGACCTACGAGCAGTACTTC. Its translation is CASSQGDRGTYEQYF.

The J gene is TRBJ2-1, the V gene TRBV2, with 9 bases fitting TRBD1. Germline CDR1 SNHLY, CDR2 FYNNEI. The CDR3 runs 13 residues. Trimming at V came to 4 bases and at J to 6 bases, leaving 1 base not matched to a gene. The CDR3 is CASSATGGNEQFF. The DNA of the CDR3 is TGTGCCAGCAGTGCGACAGGGGGCAATGAGCAGTTCTTC.

This sequence joins TRBV4-3 and TRBJ2-5; 14 nucleotides agree with TRBD2. The trim removed 1 base at V and 1 base at J, leaving 8 bases unmatched. The CDR3 has 19 residues. Looked up from germline, CDR1 is LGHNA and CDR2 is YSLEER. The CDR3 loop reads CASSQVTGTSGSLQETQYF. As DNA, the CDR3 is TGCGCCAGCAGCCAAGTTACCGGGACTAGCGGGAGCCTCCAAGAGACCCAGTACTTC.

CDR3 coding DNA: TGTGCCAGCAGCGTAGGAGGAGGAAATAATTCACCCCTCCACTTT. The encoded protein is CASSVGGGNNSPLHF. The chain is built from TRBV9 and TRBJ1-6; D is uncertain. This CDR3 has 15 residues. Per the germline V gene, CDR1 is SGDLS and CDR2 is YYNGEE. Trimming shortened V by 0 bases and J by 5 bases, and 9 bases separated the two germline ends.

The chain employs TRBV7-3 and TRBJ1-5, with D tentatively TRBD1 (5 bases). This CDR3 region has 18 residues. V was cut by 5 bases and J by 0 bases, with 20 bases left in between. From germline, CDR1 is SGHTA and CDR2 FQGTGA. The CDR3 sequence: CASSNRDPSNYSNQPQHF. CDR3 in DNA: TGTGCCAGCAGCAACCGGGACCCAAGTAACTATAGCAATCAGCCCCAGCATTTT.

This chain links TRBV18 with TRBJ1-2, with D possibly matching TRBD1 (6 bases). CDR3 length: 15 amino acids. Per the germline V gene, CDR1 is KGHSH and CDR2 is LQKENI. The V gene lost 1 base and the J gene lost 3 bases, with 12 bases spanning the gap. The CDR3 DNA reads as TGTGCCAGCTCACCACGTAACAGGGCGGACTATGGCTACACCTTC. It codes for CASSPRNRADYGYTF.

The V gene is TRBV21-1, the J gene TRBJ1-5. TRBV21-1 represents a pseudogene. CDR3 size: 14 residues. The DNA of the CDR3 is TGTGCCAGCAGCGTATCTCACAGCAATCAGCCCCAGCATTTT. Translation gives CASSVSHSNQPQHF.

The chain is built from TRBV7-9 and TRBJ1-2, with a weak D call TRBD1 (5 bases). Germline V gives CDR1 SEHNR, CDR2 FQNEAQ (reference sequence). The CDR3 covers 14 residues. V was trimmed by 5 bases and J by 6 bases, leaving 16 bases between them. The CDR3 nucleotides are TGTGCCAGCAGCCCCCCAAGAGGGGTGGATGGCTACACCTTC. Amino acids: CASSPPRGVDGYTF.

The rearrangement uses TRBV5-1 and TRBJ1-1; D is possibly TRBD1 (6 bases). In germline, CDR1 is SGHRS, CDR2 YFSETQ. This CDR3 is built from 14 residues. Trimming pared 2 bases from V and 1 base from J, leaving 9 bases between. The CDR3 sequence is CASSLQGQNTEAFF. CDR3 nucleotides: TGCGCCAGCAGCTTACAGGGACAGAACACTGAAGCTTTCTTT.

V is TRBV18 and J is TRBJ1-1; D call uncertain. The length of the CDR3 is 13 residues. The V gene's germline CDR1 is KGHSH and CDR2 LQKENI. V gave up 6 bases and J gave up 2 bases, with 10 bases separating them. Here the CDR3 reads CASSGEYNTEAFF. The CDR3 DNA sequence: TGTGCCAGCTCCGGGGAGTACAACACTGAAGCTTTCTTT.

The rearrangement uses TRBV7-2 and TRBJ1-1; unclear D gene. The CDR3 contains 14 residues. Germline CDR1 SGHTA, CDR2 FQGNSA. Trimming left V 1 base short and J 1 base short, with 7 bases between. The CDR3 coding sequence is TGTGCCAGCAGCTTAGGAGGGCGGAACACTGAAGCTTTCTTT. Its translation: CASSLGGRNTEAFF.